Presented here are 8 T cell receptor beta chains from one specimen sequenced in a study of CXCR3-negative and CXCR3-positive naive CD8 T cells (dated by TCRdb to the late 2010s). TCRdb records NextSeq 550 as the sequencer. The Human TCR Profiling Kit (MiLaboratory) was used to prepare UMI-labeled 5' RACE TRB cDNA libraries. After TCRdb reprocessed the reads, each CDR3 protein sequence was kept as one row, without DNA. The table of this sample itemizes about 23,000 distinct CDR3 sequences. The ten largest clones add up to less than 5% of the sample. Material: naive CXCR3- CD8+ T cells from blood. The cell subset or site label for this specimen denotes: CD45RO-CCR7+CD27+CD95- naive CD8+ T cells lacking CXCR3 (TNR3-). These receptors were collected from a human donor in good health. Some clones in this sample may be carry-over from other donors' samples.

This rearrangement joins TRBV15 to TRBJ2-3; checking the TCRdb D call of TRBD1 is not possible without DNA. Germline V gives CDR1 LNHNV, CDR2 YYDKDF (reference sequence). CDR3 length equals 14 residues. CDR3 amino acids: CATGDRGNTDTQYF.

The V gene is TRBV20-1, the J gene TRBJ1-1. Germline values: CDR1 DFQATT, CDR2 SNEGSKA (reference sequence). The CDR3 is made up of 15 amino acids. The CDR3 loop is CSAQSSQLLNTEAFF.

This chain links TRBV9 with TRBJ2-7; TCRdb's D gene call, TRBD1, goes unchecked for lack of DNA. There are 14 residues in the CDR3. The germline V gene encodes CDR1 SGDLS and CDR2 YYNGEE. CDR3 in amino acids: CASSTGDSSYEQYF.

The rearrangement links TRBV28 to TRBJ2-7; TCRdb selects TRBD1, and the lack of DNA leaves this call unchecked. This CDR3 has 16 amino acids. Looked up from germline, CDR1 is MDHEN and CDR2 is SYDVKM. The CDR3 region is CASSQGALKFVYEQYF.

This chain uses TRBV10-3 with TRBJ2-7; TCRdb proposes TRBD2, but this gene call is untestable without DNA. The CDR3 is 15 amino acids. CDR1 and CDR2 from the germline V gene are ENHRY and SYGVKD. The chain's CDR3 is CAISGGLADTYEQYF.

This chain joins TRBV7-8 and TRBJ1-5; TCRdb gives TRBD1 as the D gene, but with no DNA this cannot be confirmed. CDR3 size: 17 residues. Germline V gene sequence: CDR1 SGHVS, CDR2 FQNEAQ. This chain's CDR3 is CASSFPPGQTSNQPQHF.

This chain uses TRBV20-1 with TRBJ2-7; there is no DNA to check the TCRdb D call of TRBD1. CDR1 and CDR2 from the germline V gene are DFQATT and SNEGSKA (reference sequence). The CDR3 is 15 residues long. The CDR3 sequence: CSARRPGQGVNEQYF.

The genes are TRBV6-2 or TRBV6-3 and TRBJ1-5; TCRdb picks TRBD1, but there is no DNA to check that call. Germline V gives CDR1 MNHEY, CDR2 SVGEGT. The CDR3 loop spans 14 amino acids. The CDR3 loop is CASIYAQGSQPQHF.